This TCR beta chain was retrieved from a study of Ad26.COV2.S vaccination and SARS-CoV-2 variants. Overall study findings and caveats: While placebo recipients had lower spike-specific TCR breadth, vaccine recipients had more. After vaccination, reports described spike-specific CD8+ and CD4+ T cell responses as showing substantial breadth.

Assay: immunoSEQ multiplex PCR; the TCRdb copy retains only in-frame clones and omits some. Altogether some 350,000 clones are present, roughly 85% being singletons, with the ten largest covering roughly 3.1%. V was pared by 4 bases and J by 3 bases, with 13 bases between. Germline-derived CDR1 and CDR2 are MGHRA and YSYEKL. This CDR3 contains 15 residues. Comments on this clone: Its specificity is unknown.

This sample's treatment: roughly 19 received Ad26.COV2.S at low or high dose, single or two shots; several received placebo; per-sample allocation not given. Day 63 following the first vaccine or placebo injection was when the samples were taken. The vaccine antigen was prefusion-stabilized Wuhan SARS-CoV-2 spike. The sequence derives from a person aged 18-65 years who received the Ad26.COV2.S COVID-19 vaccine or a placebo. This specimen was peripheral blood, taken in a trial of Ad26.COV2.S vaccine versus placebo. This chain links TRBV4-1 with TRBJ2-1; no reliable D call. CDR3 loop: CASSPASVHYNEQFF. CDR3 bases: TGCGCCAGCAGCCCCGCCTCCGTCCACTACAATGAGCAGTTCTTC.